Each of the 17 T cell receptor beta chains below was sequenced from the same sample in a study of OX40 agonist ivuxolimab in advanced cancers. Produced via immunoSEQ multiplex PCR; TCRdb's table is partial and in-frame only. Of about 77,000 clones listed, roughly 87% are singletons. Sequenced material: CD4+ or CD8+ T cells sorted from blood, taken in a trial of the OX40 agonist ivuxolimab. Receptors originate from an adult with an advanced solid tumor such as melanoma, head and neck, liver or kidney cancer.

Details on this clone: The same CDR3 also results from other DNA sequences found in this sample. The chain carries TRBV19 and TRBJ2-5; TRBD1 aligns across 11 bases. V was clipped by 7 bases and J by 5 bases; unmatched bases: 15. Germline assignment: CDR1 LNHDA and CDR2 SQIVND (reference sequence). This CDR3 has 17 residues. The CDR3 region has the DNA TGTGCCAGTACCGGCTCCGGCGGGACAGGGGGAGGTGAGACCCAGTACTTC. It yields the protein CASTGSGGTGGGETQYF.

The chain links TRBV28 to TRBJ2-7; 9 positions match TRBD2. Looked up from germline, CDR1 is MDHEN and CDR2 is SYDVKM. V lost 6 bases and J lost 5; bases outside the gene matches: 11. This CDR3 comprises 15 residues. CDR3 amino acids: CASRPGGAGGHEQYF. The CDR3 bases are TGTGCCAGCAGGCCGGGGGGAGCGGGGGGACACGAGCAGTACTTC.

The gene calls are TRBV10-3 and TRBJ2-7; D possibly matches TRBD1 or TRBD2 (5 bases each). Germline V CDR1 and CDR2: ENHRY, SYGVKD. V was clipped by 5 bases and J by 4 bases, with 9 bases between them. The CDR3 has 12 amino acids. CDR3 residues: CAISHEGYEQYF. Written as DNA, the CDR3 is TGTGCCATCAGTCACGAGGGGTACGAGCAGTACTTC.

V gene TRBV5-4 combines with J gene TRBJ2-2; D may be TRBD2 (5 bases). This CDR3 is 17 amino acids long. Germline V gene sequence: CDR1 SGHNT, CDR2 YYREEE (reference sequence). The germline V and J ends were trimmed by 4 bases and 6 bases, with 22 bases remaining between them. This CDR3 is CASSRGSGRIAAGELFF. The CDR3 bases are TGTGCCAGCAGCCGAGGGTCCGGAAGAATTGCGGCCGGGGAGCTGTTTTTT.

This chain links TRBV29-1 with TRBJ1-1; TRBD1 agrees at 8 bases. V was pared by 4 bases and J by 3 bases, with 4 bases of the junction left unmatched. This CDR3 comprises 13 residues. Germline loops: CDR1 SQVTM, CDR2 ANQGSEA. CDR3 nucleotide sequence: TGCAGCGTTGCAGACAGGGGATACACTGAAGCTTTCTTT. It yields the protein CSVADRGYTEAFF.

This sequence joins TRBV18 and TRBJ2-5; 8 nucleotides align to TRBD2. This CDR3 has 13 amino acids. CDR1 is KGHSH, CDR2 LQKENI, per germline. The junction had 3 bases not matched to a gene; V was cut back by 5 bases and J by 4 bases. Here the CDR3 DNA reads TGTGCCAGCTCATCCGGGACTAGAGAGACCCAGTACTTC. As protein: CASSSGTRETQYF.

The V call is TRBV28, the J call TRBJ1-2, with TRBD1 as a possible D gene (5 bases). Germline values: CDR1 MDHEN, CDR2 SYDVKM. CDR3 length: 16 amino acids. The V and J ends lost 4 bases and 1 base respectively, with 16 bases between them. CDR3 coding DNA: TGTGCCAGCAGTTCCGGGACCGTGGTTTTTAACTATGGCTACACCTTC. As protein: CASSSGTVVFNYGYTF.

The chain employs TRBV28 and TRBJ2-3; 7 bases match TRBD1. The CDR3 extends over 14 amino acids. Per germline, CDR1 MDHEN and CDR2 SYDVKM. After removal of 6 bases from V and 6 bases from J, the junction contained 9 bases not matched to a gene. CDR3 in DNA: TGTGCCAGCAGCCCGGGACAGCCCGGGGATACGCAGTATTTT. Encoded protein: CASSPGQPGDTQYF.

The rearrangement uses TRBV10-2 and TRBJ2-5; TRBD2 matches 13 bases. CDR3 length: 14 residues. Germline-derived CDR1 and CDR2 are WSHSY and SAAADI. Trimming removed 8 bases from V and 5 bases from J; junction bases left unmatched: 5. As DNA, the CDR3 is TGCGCCAGCGGACTAGCGGGAGTTCGGGAGACCCAGTACTTC. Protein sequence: CASGLAGVRETQYF.

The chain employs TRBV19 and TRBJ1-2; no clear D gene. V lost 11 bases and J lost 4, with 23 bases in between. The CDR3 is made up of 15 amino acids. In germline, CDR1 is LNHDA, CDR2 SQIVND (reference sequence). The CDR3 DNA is TGTGCCGGAAACCTGCTTGGACTCGACCTCTATGGCTACACCTTC. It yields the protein CAGNLLGLDLYGYTF.

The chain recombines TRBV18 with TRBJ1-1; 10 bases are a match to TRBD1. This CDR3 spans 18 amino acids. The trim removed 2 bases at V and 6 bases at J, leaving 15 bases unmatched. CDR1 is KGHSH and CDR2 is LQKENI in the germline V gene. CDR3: CASSPRTTGDRGAAEAFF. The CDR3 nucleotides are TGTGCCAGCTCACCAAGGACTACCGGGGACAGGGGAGCTGCTGAAGCTTTCTTT.

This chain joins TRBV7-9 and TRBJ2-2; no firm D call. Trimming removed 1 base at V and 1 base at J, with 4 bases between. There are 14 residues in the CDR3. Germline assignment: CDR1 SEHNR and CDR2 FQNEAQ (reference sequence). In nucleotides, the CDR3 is TGTGCCAGCAGCTTAGGACAGAACACCGGGGAGCTGTTTTTT. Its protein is CASSLGQNTGELFF.

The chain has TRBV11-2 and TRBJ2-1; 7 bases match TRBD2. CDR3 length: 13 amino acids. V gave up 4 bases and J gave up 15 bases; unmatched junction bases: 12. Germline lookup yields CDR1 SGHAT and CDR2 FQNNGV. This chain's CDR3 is CASSSRLAPKTFF. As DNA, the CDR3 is TGTGCCAGCAGCTCGAGACTAGCCCCTAAAACGTTCTTC.

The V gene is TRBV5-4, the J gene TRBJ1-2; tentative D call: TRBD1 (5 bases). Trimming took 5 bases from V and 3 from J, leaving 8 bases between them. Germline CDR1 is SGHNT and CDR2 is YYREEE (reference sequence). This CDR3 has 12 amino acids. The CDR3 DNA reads TGTGCCAGCAGTTGGGGGGACTATGGCTACACCTTC. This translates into CASSWGDYGYTF.

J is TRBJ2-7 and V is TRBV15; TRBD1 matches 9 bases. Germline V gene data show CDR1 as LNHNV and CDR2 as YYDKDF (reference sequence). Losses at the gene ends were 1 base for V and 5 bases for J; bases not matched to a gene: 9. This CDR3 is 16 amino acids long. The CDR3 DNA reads TGTGCCACCAGCAGAGTTTCGGGAACAGGGGGCGACGAGCAGTACTTC. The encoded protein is CATSRVSGTGGDEQYF.

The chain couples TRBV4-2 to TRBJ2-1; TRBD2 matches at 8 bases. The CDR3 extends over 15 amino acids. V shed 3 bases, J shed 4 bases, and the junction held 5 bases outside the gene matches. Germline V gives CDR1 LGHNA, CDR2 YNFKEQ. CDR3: CASSHTGGIYNEQFF. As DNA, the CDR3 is TGTGCCAGCAGCCATACGGGGGGGATATACAATGAGCAGTTCTTC.

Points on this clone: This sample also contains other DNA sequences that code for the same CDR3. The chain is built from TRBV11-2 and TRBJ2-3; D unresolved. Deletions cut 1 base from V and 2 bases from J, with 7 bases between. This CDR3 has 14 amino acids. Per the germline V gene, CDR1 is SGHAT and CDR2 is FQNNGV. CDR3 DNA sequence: TGTGCCAGCAGCTTAGCCGCTTCCACAGATACGCAGTATTTT. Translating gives CASSLAASTDTQYF.